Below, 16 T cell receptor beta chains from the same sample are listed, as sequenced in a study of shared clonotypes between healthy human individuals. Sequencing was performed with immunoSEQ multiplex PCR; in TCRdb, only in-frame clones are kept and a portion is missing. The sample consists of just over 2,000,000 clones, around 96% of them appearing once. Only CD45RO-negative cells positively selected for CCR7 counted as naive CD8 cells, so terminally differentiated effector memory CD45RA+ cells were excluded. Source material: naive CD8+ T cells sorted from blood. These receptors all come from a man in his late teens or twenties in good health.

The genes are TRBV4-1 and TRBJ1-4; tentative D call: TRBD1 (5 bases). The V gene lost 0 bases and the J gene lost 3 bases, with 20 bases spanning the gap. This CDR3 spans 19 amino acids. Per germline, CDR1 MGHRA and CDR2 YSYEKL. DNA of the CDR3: TGCGCCAGCAGCCAAGAACTTTTCGTAGGTGGGGGACCTAATGAAAAACTGTTTTTT. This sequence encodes CASSQELFVGGGPNEKLFF.

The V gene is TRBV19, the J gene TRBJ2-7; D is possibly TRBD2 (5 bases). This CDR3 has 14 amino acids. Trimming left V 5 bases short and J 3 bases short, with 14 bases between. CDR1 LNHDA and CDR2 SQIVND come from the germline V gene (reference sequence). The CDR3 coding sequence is TGTGCCAGTAGTTGGTCCGGGGAAGACTACGAGCAGTACTTC. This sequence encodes CASSWSGEDYEQYF.

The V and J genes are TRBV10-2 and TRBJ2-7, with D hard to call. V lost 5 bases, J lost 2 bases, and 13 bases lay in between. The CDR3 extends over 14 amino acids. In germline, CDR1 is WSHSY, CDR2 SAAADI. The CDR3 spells CASSQPEKTYEQYF. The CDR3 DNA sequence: TGCGCCAGCAGTCAACCTGAGAAAACCTACGAGCAGTACTTC.

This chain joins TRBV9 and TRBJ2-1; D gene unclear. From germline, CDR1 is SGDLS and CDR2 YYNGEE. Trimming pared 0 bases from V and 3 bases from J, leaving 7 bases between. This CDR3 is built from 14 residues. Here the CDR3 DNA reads TGTGCCAGCAGCGTAGAAATAGGCTACAATGAGCAGTTCTTC. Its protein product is CASSVEIGYNEQFF.

This CDR3 reads CASSWGPVSYEQYF. CDR3 DNA sequence: TGTGCCAGCAGCTGGGGACCGGTCTCCTACGAGCAGTACTTC. V is TRBV5-6 and J is TRBJ2-7; D could derive from TRBD1 or TRBD2 (5 bases each). CDR3 length equals 14 residues. Trimming pared 3 bases from V and 0 bases from J, leaving 10 bases between. Germline loops: CDR1 SGHDT, CDR2 YYEEEE.

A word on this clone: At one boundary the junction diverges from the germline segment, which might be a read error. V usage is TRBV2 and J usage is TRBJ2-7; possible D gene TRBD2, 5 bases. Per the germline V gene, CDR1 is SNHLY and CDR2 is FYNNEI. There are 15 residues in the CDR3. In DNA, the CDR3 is TGTGCCAGCAGCAAGAGGGCAGTGGGGTCCTTCGAGCAGTACTTC. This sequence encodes CASSKRAVGSFEQYF.

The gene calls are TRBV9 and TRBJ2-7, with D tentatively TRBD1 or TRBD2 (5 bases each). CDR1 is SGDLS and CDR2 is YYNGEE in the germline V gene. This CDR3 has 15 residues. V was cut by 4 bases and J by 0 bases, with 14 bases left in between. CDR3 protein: CASSPEGTDSYEQYF. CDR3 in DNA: TGTGCCAGCAGCCCAGAGGGGACGGACTCCTACGAGCAGTACTTC.

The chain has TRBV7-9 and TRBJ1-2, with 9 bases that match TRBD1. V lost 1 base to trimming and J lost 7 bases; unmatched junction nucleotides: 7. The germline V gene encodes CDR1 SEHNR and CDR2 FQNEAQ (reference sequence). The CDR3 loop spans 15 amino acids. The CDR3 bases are TGTGCCAGCAGCTTAGTAACAGGGGGCCAGGGTGGCTACACCTTC. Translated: CASSLVTGGQGGYTF.

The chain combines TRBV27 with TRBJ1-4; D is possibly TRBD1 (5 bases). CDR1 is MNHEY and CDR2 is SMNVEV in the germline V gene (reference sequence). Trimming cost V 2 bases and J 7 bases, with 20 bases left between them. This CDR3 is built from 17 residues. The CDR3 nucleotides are TGTGCCAGCAGTTTACTATTACAGACGGGACCGAGTGAAAAACTGTTTTTT. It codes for CASSLLLQTGPSEKLFF. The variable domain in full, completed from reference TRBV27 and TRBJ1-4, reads EAQVTQNPRYLITVTGKKLTVTCSQNMNHEYMSWYRQDPGLGLRQIYYSMNVEVTDKGDVPEGYKVSRKEKRNFPLILESPSPNQTSLYFCASSLLLQTGPSEKLFFGSGTQLSVL.

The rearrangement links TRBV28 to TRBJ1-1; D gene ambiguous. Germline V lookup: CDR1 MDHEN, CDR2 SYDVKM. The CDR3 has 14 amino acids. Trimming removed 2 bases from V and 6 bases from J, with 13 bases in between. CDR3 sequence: CASSLSGTNAEAFF. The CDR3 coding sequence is TGTGCCAGCAGTTTAAGTGGCACTAACGCTGAAGCTTTCTTT.

In nucleotides, the CDR3 is TGCGCCAGCAGCTTGGGATCAGGGTTCAACGAGCAGTACTTC. Its translation is CASSLGSGFNEQYF. The chain links TRBV5-1 to TRBJ2-7, with D perhaps TRBD1 (5 bases). This CDR3 has 14 amino acids. Germline-derived CDR1 and CDR2 are SGHRS and YFSETQ. Trimming took 0 bases from V and 5 from J, leaving 12 bases between them.

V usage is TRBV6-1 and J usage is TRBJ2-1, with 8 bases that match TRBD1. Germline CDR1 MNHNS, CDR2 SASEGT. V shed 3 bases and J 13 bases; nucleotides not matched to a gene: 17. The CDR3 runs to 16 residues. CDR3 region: CASSDVDRGTIPIQFF. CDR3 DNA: TGTGCCAGCAGTGACGTAGACAGGGGCACGATTCCCATTCAGTTCTTC.

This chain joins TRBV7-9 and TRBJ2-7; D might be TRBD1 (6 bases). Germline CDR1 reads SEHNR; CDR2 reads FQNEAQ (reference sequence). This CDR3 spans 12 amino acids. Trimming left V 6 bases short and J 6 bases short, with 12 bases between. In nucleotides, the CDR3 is TGTGCCAGCAGTTCACCAGGGGTCGAGCAGTACTTC. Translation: CASSSPGVEQYF.

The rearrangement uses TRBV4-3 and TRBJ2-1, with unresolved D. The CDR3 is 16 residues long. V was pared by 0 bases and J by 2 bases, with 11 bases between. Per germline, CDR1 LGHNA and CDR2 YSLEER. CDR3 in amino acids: CASSQDRSAPYNEQFF. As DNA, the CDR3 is TGCGCCAGCAGCCAAGATCGTAGTGCCCCCTACAATGAGCAGTTCTTC.

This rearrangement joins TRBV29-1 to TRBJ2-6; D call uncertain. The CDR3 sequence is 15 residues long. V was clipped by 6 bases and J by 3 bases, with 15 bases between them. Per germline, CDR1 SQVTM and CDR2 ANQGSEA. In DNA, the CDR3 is TGCAGCGTCGCGTCCCCTGGTGTTGGGGCCAACGTCCTGACTTTC. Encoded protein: CSVASPGVGANVLTF.

CDR3 sequence: CASKEGSSYEQYF. CDR3 sequence (DNA): TGTGCCAGCAAGGAGGGGAGCTCCTACGAGCAGTACTTC. This chain connects TRBV28 to TRBJ2-7; TRBD2 is a possible D gene (6 bases). The CDR3 has 13 amino acids. Germline lookup yields CDR1 MDHEN and CDR2 SYDVKM. V lost 7 bases and J lost 0, with 10 bases in between.